A selection of T cell receptor beta chains follows, all from one sample in a study of shared clonotypes between healthy human individuals. Produced via immunoSEQ multiplex PCR; TCRdb's table is partial and in-frame only. This sample has 1.5 million to 2.5 million clones; just under 95% occur once, and the top ten carry more than 0.9%. The sample taken for sequencing was naive CD8+ T cells sorted from blood. Receptors originate from a man aged 18 to 35 in good health. CDR3s include the opening cysteine and the closing phenylalanine or tryptophan. The order of the fields is D gene, J gene, V gene, clone size, CDR3 DNA, CDR3 protein. D genes are given only for firm matches. Where a row states a size, it is once, few, many or the class of an expanded clone; other rows omit it.

d_call: TRBD1
j_call: TRBJ2-7
v_call: TRBV11-2
clone_size: -
cdr3_nt: TGTGCCAGCAGCTGGACAGGGCTCTCCTACGAGCAGTACTTC
cdr3_aa: CASSWTGLSYEQYF

d_call: TRBD2
j_call: TRBJ2-5
v_call: TRBV11-2
clone_size: -
cdr3_nt: TGTGCCAGCAGTCCCCGGCGGGGGGTATACCAAGAGACCCAGTACTTC
cdr3_aa: CASSPRRGVYQETQYF

d_call: -
j_call: TRBJ2-7
v_call: TRBV4-1
clone_size: -
cdr3_nt: TGCGCCAGCAGCCAAGTCGCACAGGGCAGTTCCTACGAGCAGTACTTC
cdr3_aa: CASSQVAQGSSYEQYF

d_call: -
j_call: TRBJ2-7
v_call: TRBV7-6
clone_size: -
cdr3_nt: TGTGCCAGCAGCTTAAACGTGGCCTACGAGCAGTACTTC
cdr3_aa: CASSLNVAYEQYF

d_call: TRBD2
j_call: TRBJ2-7
v_call: TRBV5-4
clone_size: -
cdr3_nt: TGTGCCAGCAGCTGGACTAGCGGGAGTTACGAGCAGTACTTC
cdr3_aa: CASSWTSGSYEQYF

d_call: -
j_call: TRBJ2-1
v_call: TRBV2
clone_size: -
cdr3_nt: TGTGCCAGCAGGGGAGAGTACAATGAGCAGTTCTTC
cdr3_aa: CASRGEYNEQFF

d_call: -
j_call: TRBJ1-1
v_call: TRBV4-2
clone_size: -
cdr3_nt: TGTGCCAGCAGCCAAACCGGTACAGCTTTCTTT
cdr3_aa: CASSQTGTAFF

d_call: TRBD2
j_call: TRBJ2-7
v_call: TRBV4-1
clone_size: -
cdr3_nt: TGCGCCAGCAGCCCTGGACTAGCCTACGAGCAGTACTTC
cdr3_aa: CASSPGLAYEQYF

d_call: -
j_call: TRBJ2-1
v_call: TRBV2
clone_size: -
cdr3_nt: TGTGCCAGCAGTGAATCGGCAGGACCCAATGAGCAGTTCTTC
cdr3_aa: CASSESAGPNEQFF

d_call: -
j_call: TRBJ1-2
v_call: TRBV7-2
clone_size: -
cdr3_nt: TGTGCCAGCAGCTTAAAGGGCAGTGGGGGCGCGGATGGCTACACCTTC
cdr3_aa: CASSLKGSGGADGYTF

d_call: TRBD1
j_call: TRBJ2-7
v_call: TRBV7-9
clone_size: -
cdr3_nt: TGTGCCAGCAGCATAAGTCCGGGACAGGGCTCCTACGAGCAGTACTTC
cdr3_aa: CASSISPGQGSYEQYF

d_call: -
j_call: TRBJ1-2
v_call: TRBV5-1
clone_size: once
cdr3_nt: TGCGCCAGCAGCTTGGAAGGGTCTCAGGGCTACACCTTC
cdr3_aa: CASSLEGSQGYTF

d_call: TRBD2
j_call: TRBJ2-2
v_call: TRBV6-1
clone_size: -
cdr3_nt: TGTGCCAGCAGTGAAGCTCTCTCTAGCGGGGGAACCGGGGAGCTGTTTTTT
cdr3_aa: CASSEALSSGGTGELFF

d_call: -
j_call: TRBJ2-7
v_call: TRBV23-1
clone_size: once
cdr3_nt: TGCGCCAGCAGTCAAAGGGTGGCCGATGACCGGACAAAGGGCCACGAGCAGTACTTC
cdr3_aa: CASSQRVADDRTKGHEQYF

d_call: -
j_call: TRBJ2-7
v_call: TRBV6-5
clone_size: -
cdr3_nt: TGTGCCAGCAGTTACGCATTCAGCTCCTACGAGCAGTACTTC
cdr3_aa: CASSYAFSSYEQYF

d_call: TRBD2
j_call: TRBJ2-7
v_call: TRBV4-1
clone_size: -
cdr3_nt: TGCGCCAGCAGCCGGGATCAGACTAGCGGCGAGCAGTACTTC
cdr3_aa: CASSRDQTSGEQYF

d_call: TRBD1
j_call: TRBJ1-1
v_call: TRBV5-1
clone_size: -
cdr3_nt: TGCGCCAGCAGCTTGGGTCCCCCAGGGGGCGGGGGGGTACAAGCTTTCTTT
cdr3_aa: CASSLGPPGGGGVQAFF

d_call: -
j_call: TRBJ1-2
v_call: TRBV30
clone_size: once
cdr3_nt: TGTGCCTGGAGTGTAGAGGCAGGGGTTTGGTATGGCTACACCTTC
cdr3_aa: CAWSVEAGVWYGYTF

d_call: -
j_call: TRBJ2-1
v_call: TRBV7-9
clone_size: -
cdr3_nt: TGTGCCAGCAGCTTAGTGTTTGGGGACAATGAGCAGTTCTTC
cdr3_aa: CASSLVFGDNEQFF

d_call: -
j_call: TRBJ1-4
v_call: TRBV4-1
clone_size: -
cdr3_nt: TGCGCCAGCAGCCAACAGACAGGTTATAATGAAAAACTGTTTTTT
cdr3_aa: CASSQQTGYNEKLFF

d_call: -
j_call: TRBJ1-4
v_call: TRBV2
clone_size: -
cdr3_nt: TGTGCCAGCAGAGGGTTTGATAATGAAAAACTGTTTTTT
cdr3_aa: CASRGFDNEKLFF

d_call: -
j_call: TRBJ2-2
v_call: TRBV10-2
clone_size: -
cdr3_nt: TGCGCCAGCGGGAACGCCGGGGAGCTGTTTTTT
cdr3_aa: CASGNAGELFF

d_call: -
j_call: TRBJ2-1
v_call: TRBV6-4
clone_size: -
cdr3_nt: TGTGCCAGCAGTGACTCGGCGGAGAGCTCCTACAATGAGCAGTTCTTC
cdr3_aa: CASSDSAESSYNEQFF

d_call: -
j_call: TRBJ1-1
v_call: TRBV10-3
clone_size: -
cdr3_nt: TGTGCCATCAGCACAGTGAACACTGAAGCTTTCTTT
cdr3_aa: CAISTVNTEAFF

d_call: -
j_call: TRBJ1-5
v_call: TRBV4-1
clone_size: -
cdr3_nt: TGCGCCAGCAGCCAGGTCGCGGCGTGGGGCAATCAGCCCCAGCATTTT
cdr3_aa: CASSQVAAWGNQPQHF

d_call: -
j_call: TRBJ2-2
v_call: TRBV5-6
clone_size: -
cdr3_nt: TGTGCCAGCAGCCTCGCAGAGGGCGGGGAGCTGTTTTTT
cdr3_aa: CASSLAEGGELFF

d_call: -
j_call: TRBJ2-7
v_call: TRBV27
clone_size: -
cdr3_nt: TGTGCCAGCAGTTTAATCCTCAGCTCTCCCACCGAGCAGTACTTC
cdr3_aa: CASSLILSSPTEQYF

d_call: -
j_call: TRBJ2-7
v_call: TRBV19
clone_size: -
cdr3_nt: TGTGCCAGTAGTTGGAGGGTCAGCTCCTACGAGCAGTACTTC
cdr3_aa: CASSWRVSSYEQYF

d_call: -
j_call: TRBJ1-1
v_call: TRBV7-9
clone_size: once
cdr3_nt: TGTGCCAGCGAGAGGGAGAACACTGAAGCTTTCTTT
cdr3_aa: CASERENTEAFF